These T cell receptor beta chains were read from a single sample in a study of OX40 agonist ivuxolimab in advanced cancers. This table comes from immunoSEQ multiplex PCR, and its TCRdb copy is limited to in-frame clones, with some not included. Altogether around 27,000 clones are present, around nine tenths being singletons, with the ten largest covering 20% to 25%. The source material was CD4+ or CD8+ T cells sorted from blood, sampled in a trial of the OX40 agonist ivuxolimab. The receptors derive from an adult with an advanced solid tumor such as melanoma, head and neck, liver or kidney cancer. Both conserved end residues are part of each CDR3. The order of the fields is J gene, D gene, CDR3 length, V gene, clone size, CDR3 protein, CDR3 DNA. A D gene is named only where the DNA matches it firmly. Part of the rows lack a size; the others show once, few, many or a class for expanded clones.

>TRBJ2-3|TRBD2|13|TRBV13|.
CASKGELAGAWNF
TGTGCCAGCAAAGGGGAACTAGCGGGAGCCTGGAATTTT
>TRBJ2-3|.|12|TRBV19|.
CASSLPLDTQYF
TGTGCCAGTAGCCTACCCCTGGATACGCAGTATTTT
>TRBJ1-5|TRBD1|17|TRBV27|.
CASSPTAPTGGDQPQHF
TGTGCCAGCAGCCCCACCGCCCCGACAGGGGGAGATCAGCCCCAGCATTTT
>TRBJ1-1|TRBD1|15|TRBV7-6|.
CASSEATGVNTEAFF
TGTGCCAGCAGCGAAGCGACAGGGGTTAACACTGAAGCTTTCTTT
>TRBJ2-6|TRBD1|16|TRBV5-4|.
CASRGDSRSGANVLTF
TGTGCCAGCAGGGGGGACAGCCGCTCTGGGGCCAACGTCCTGACTTTC
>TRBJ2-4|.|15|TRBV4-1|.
CASSLGGAAKNIQYF
TGCGCCAGCAGCCTGGGCGGGGCAGCCAAAAACATTCAGTACTTC
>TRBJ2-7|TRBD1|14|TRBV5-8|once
CASETGTGVYEQYF
TGTGCCAGCGAGACCGGGACAGGGGTCTACGAGCAGTACTTC
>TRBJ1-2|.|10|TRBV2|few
CASTAYGYTF
TGTGCCAGCACAGCCTATGGCTACACCTTC
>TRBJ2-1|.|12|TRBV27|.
CASSLIPGEQFF
TGTGCCAGCAGTTTAATTCCGGGGGAGCAGTTCTTC
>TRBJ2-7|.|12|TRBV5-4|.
CASSLLTYEQYF
TGTGCCAGCAGCTTGTTGACCTACGAGCAGTACTTC
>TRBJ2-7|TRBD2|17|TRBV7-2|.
CASSLVGLADFSYEQYF
TGTGCCAGCAGCTTAGTAGGCCTAGCGGACTTCTCCTACGAGCAGTACTTC
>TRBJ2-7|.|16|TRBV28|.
CASSFLTEVTNYEQYF
TGTGCCAGCAGTTTTCTGACAGAGGTGACGAACTACGAGCAGTACTTC
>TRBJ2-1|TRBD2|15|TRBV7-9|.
CASSLTSGGYNEQFF
TGTGCCAGCAGCTTGACTAGCGGGGGGTACAATGAGCAGTTCTTC
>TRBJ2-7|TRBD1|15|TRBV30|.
CAWSVPGTGVYEQYF
TGTGCCTGGAGTGTACCCGGGACAGGGGTTTACGAGCAGTACTTC
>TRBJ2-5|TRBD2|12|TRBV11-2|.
CASSLTAGEQYF
TGTGCCAGCAGCCTTACAGCGGGAGAGCAGTACTTC
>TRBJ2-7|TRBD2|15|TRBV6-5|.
CASSQIAGGPYEQYF
TGTGCCAGCAGTCAGATAGCGGGAGGACCCTACGAGCAGTACTTC
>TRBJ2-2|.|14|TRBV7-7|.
CASSPGGVTGELFF
TGTGCCAGCAGCCCCGGAGGGGTCACCGGGGAGCTGTTTTTT
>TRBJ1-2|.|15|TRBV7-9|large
CASSPETGLVPSYTF
TGTGCCAGCAGCCCTGAAACAGGTCTCGTTCCAAGCTACACCTTC
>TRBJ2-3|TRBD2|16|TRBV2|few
CASMSGRGYSIDTQYF
TGTGCCAGCATGAGCGGGAGAGGATATAGCATAGATACGCAGTATTTT
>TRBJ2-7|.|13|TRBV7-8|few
CASSSTVSYEQYF
TGTGCCAGCAGCTCGACAGTCTCCTACGAGCAGTACTTC
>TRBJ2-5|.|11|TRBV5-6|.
CASSLQETQYF
TGTGCCAGCAGCTTACAAGAGACCCAGTACTTC
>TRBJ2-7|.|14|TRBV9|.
CASSVSGLTYEQYF
TGTGCCAGCAGCGTGTCGGGACTCACCTACGAGCAGTACTTC
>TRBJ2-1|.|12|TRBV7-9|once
CASSLDAREQFF
TGTGCCAGCAGCTTAGACGCCCGCGAGCAGTTCTTC
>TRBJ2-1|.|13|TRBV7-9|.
CASSALSYNEQFF
TGTGCCAGCAGCGCCCTATCCTACAATGAGCAGTTCTTC
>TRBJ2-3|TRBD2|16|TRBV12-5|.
CASGLGLAGRKDTQYF
TGTGCTAGTGGTTTGGGACTAGCGGGAAGGAAGGATACGCAGTATTTT
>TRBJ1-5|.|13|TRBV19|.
CASSIHGNQPQHF
TGTGCCAGTAGTATCCACGGCAATCAGCCCCAGCATTTT
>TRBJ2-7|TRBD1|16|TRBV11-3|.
CASSSRTGHGAYEQYF
TGTGCCAGCAGCTCACGGACAGGGCACGGGGCCTACGAGCAGTACTTC
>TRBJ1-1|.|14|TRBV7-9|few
CASSLGSRNTEAFF
TGTGCCAGCAGCTTAGGATCCAGGAACACTGAAGCTTTCTTT
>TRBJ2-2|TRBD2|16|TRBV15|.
CATSREGLADTGELFF
TGTGCCACCAGCAGAGAGGGACTAGCGGACACCGGGGAGCTGTTTTTT
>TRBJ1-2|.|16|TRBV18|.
CASSPTTVRAEMDSTF
TGTGCCAGCTCACCAACCACTGTCAGGGCTGAGATGGACAGCACCTTC
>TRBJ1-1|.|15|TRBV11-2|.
CASSLVTPGNTEAFF
TGTGCCAGCAGCTTAGTTACCCCTGGGAACACTGAAGCTTTCTTT
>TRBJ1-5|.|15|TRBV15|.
CATSMGQGGDQPQHF
TGTGCCACCAGCATGGGGCAGGGTGGGGATCAGCCCCAGCATTTT
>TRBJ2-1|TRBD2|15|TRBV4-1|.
CASSSVAGDYNEQFF
TGCGCCAGCAGCTCAGTAGCGGGAGATTACAATGAGCAGTTCTTC